This record looks at one TCR beta chain sequence and its context. The CDR3 has 16 residues. Trimming shortened V by 6 bases and J by 0 bases, and 15 bases separated the two germline ends. Germline V gene lookup returns CDR1 KGHSH and CDR2 LQKENI. The data belong to a study of blood T cell repertoires in COVID-19. Study background: The United States, Italy and Spain were the sources of the acute and convalescent COVID-19 samples. In each case, the material was cDNA or gDNA derived from T cells, B-cell-depleted T cells, or PBMCs.

In the authors' workflow: Amplification of reference gene primers provided the estimated nucleated cell counts. TCRdb's copy holds only in-frame clones and misses some; the assay was immunoSEQ multiplex PCR. For V, J and clone size, that table is used; D and trimming come from the DNA. The top ten clones hold less than 3.5% of a sample with about 210,000 clones, approximately 82% of them seen once. The TCR sequence derives from a man in his fifties with active or convalescent COVID-19. J is TRBJ1-3 and V is TRBV18, with D tentatively TRBD1 (5 bases). Sequencing was carried out using peripheral blood. The CDR3 loop is CASSPFDSHSGNTIYF. CDR3 bases: TGTGCCAGCTCGCCTTTTGACAGCCACTCTGGAAACACCATATATTTT. The complete variable domain, with remaining parts taken from reference TRBV18 and TRBJ1-3, reads NAGVMQNPRHLVRRRGQEARLRCSPMKGHSHVYWYRQLPEEGLKFMVYLQKENIIDESGMPKERFSAEFPKEGPSILRIQQVVRGDSAAYFCASSPFDSHSGNTIYFGEGSWLTVV.